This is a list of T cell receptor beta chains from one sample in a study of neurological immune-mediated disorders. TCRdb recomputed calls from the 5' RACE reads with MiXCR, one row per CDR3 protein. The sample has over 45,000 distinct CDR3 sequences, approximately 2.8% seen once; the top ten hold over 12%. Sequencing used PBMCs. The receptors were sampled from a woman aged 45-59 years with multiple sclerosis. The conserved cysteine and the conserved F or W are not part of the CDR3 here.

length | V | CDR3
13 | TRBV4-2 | ASSPGDSRRDEQF
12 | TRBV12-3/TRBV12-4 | ASTQGTASYEQY
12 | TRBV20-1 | SARRAGAREPQH
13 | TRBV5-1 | ASSSTGQGGEKLF
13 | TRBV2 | ASSEALGRGTEAF
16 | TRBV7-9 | ASSTGLAGVRGTGELF
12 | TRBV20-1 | SAPDSRAGNEQF
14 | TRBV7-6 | ASSLVASGSSNEQF
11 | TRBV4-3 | ASSPRVPGGYT
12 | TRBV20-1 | SARDPWGANVLT
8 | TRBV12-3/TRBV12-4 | ASLGREAF
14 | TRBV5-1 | ASSFLAGGNQETQY
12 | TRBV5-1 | ASSLSGSVNEQF
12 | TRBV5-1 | ASSSARVDSPLH
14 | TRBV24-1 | ATSDIRGSSYNEQF
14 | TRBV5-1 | ASSRSGGPAYNEQF
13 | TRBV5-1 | ASSLGTGGNQPQH
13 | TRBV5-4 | ASSLGQGNTGELF
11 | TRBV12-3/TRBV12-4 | ASSFEEGTEAF
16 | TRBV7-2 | ASSEKIGGRARADTQY
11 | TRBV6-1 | ASFGRSNQPQH
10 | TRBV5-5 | ASSSDRYTQY
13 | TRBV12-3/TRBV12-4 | ASGNRDRGNQPQH
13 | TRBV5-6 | ASSLVGPRQETQY
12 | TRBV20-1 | SASAHQGGTEAF
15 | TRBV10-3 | AISGLGRSSNTGELF
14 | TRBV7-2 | ASSFGRLGFSGELF
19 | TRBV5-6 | ASSFLVGAALNSVEQETQY
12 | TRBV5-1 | ASSLHPGEETQY
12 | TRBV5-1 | ASSLDPGTGELF
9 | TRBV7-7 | ASSFTVEQF
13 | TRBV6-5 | ASRGLAGGQETQY
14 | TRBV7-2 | ASSLSPGQGHTEAF
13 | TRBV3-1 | ASSQDGTTKNIQY
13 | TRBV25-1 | ASSEWGHDSYEQY
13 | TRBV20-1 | SARDLLAGGNEQF
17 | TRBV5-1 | ASSTGLAGGRGGLYEQY
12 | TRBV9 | ASSVAGEGTPLH
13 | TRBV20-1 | SAKVPPGSYNEQF
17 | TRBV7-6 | ASSRQTLIAGGPQETQY
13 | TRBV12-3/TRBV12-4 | ASSTPGATYNEQF
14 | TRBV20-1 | SARVGGQDLNTEAF
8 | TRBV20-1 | SAWTCDQF
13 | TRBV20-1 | SASDQGQVPSPLH
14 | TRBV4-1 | ASSPQTGYSNQPQH
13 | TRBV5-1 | ASSHLSGPTGELF
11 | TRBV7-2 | ASSLGRNTEAF
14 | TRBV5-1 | ASSSNSKGNTGELF
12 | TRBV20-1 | SARPRTTTDTQY
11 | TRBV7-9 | ASSHLLWHEQF
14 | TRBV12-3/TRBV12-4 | ASSLWTGYRNYGYT
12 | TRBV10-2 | ASRRQGVNTEAF
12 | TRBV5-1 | ASSLEPGLSEQY
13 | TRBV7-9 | ASSLGHLVNSPLH
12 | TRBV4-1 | ASGRSGYNSPLH
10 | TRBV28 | ATRQGWETQY
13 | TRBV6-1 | ASSAAGGTQHEQF
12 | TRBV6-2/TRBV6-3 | ASSILAVKETQY
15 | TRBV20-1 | SASHRPRDSLTDTQY
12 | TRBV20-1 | SVLAGEFTDTQY